Below, 16 T cell receptor beta chains from the same sample are listed, as sequenced in a study of long-term antiretroviral therapy in people with HIV. The authors ran the immunoSEQ assay, v3.0, at survey level. The data were produced by immunoSEQ multiplex PCR, yet TCRdb's version contains in-frame clones alone and is incomplete. The profile shows 17,000 or so clones, 91% of them singletons. The starting material was unsorted PBMCs, obtained 0.3 years after starting antiretroviral therapy. These receptors all stem from a man aged 60 to 69 with HIV.

J is TRBJ1-1 and V is TRBV27; D remains unclear. Germline V gives CDR1 MNHEY, CDR2 SMNVEV (reference sequence). V lost 5 bases and J lost 1, with 11 bases in between. The CDR3 extends over 14 amino acids. In nucleotides, the CDR3 is TGTGCCAGCAGTCTAAGGAGGAGGAACACTGAAGCTTTCTTT. The encoded protein is CASSLRRRNTEAFF.

V gene TRBV9 combines with J gene TRBJ1-6; 8 bases fit TRBD1. Losses at the gene ends were 5 bases for V and 5 bases for J; bases not matched to a gene: 12. Germline V gene data show CDR1 as SGDLS and CDR2 as YYNGEE. The CDR3 runs 17 residues. CDR3 nucleotides: TGTGCCAGCAGTTTAACGGGGCAGGGGGCAGATAATTCACCCCTCCACTTT. Its protein is CASSLTGQGADNSPLHF.

The CDR3 spells CASSKIQWDQNQPQHF. In nucleotides, the CDR3 is TGTGCCAGTAGTAAAATCCAATGGGACCAAAATCAGCCCCAGCATTTT. The chain combines TRBV19 with TRBJ1-5; maybe TRBD1 (5 bases). There are 16 residues in the CDR3. Germline values: CDR1 LNHDA, CDR2 SQIVND (reference sequence). The V end lost 4 bases, the J end lost 4 bases, and 17 bases lay between the germline ends. Full variable domain (missing parts from reference TRBV19 and TRBJ1-5): DGGITQSPKYLFRKEGQNVTLSCEQNLNHDAMYWYRQDPGQGLRLIYYSQIVNDFQKGDIAEGYSVSREKKESFPLTVTSAQKNPTAFYLCASSKIQWDQNQPQHFGDGTRLSIL.

The chain links TRBV29-1 to TRBJ1-1; D uncertain. The germline CDR1 and CDR2 sequences are SQVTM and ANQGSEA. The CDR3 covers 14 residues. Trimming pared 2 bases from V and 5 bases from J, leaving 15 bases between. The chain's CDR3 is CSVELHGSVTEAFF. CDR3 nucleotide sequence: TGCAGCGTTGAACTACATGGTTCTGTTACTGAAGCTTTCTTT.

This chain connects TRBV4-3 to TRBJ1-5; D remains ambiguous. Trimming took 2 bases from V and 0 from J, leaving 8 bases between them. The CDR3 is made up of 15 amino acids. Germline CDR1 reads LGHNA; CDR2 reads YSLEER. The CDR3 spells CASSQIHLSNQPQHF. Here the CDR3 DNA reads TGCGCCAGCAGCCAAATACATCTTAGCAATCAGCCCCAGCATTTT.

J is TRBJ2-5 and V is TRBV5-1; the D gene is possibly TRBD2 (5 bases). Deletions cut 4 bases from V and 5 bases from J, with 15 bases between. This CDR3 spans 14 amino acids. Germline values: CDR1 SGHRS, CDR2 YFSETQ. The CDR3 reads CASSLLTSGETQYF. The CDR3 bases are TGCGCCAGCAGCCTACTGACCTCGGGGGAGACCCAGTACTTC.

The J gene is TRBJ2-2, the V gene TRBV5-1, with 9 nucleotides matching TRBD2. V shed 0 bases and J 4 bases; nucleotides not matched to a gene: 10. The germline CDR1 and CDR2 sequences are SGHRS and YFSETQ. The CDR3 is 18 amino acids. The CDR3: CASSLDRPGLAITGELFF. The CDR3 DNA sequence: TGCGCCAGCAGCTTGGACCGGCCGGGACTAGCTATCACCGGGGAGCTGTTTTTT.

The chain carries TRBV12-5 and TRBJ2-3; 10 nucleotides match TRBD2. The CDR3 sequence is 16 residues long. Germline V gene data show CDR1 as LGHNT and CDR2 as FRNRAP. V lost 4 bases to trimming and J lost 2 bases; unmatched junction nucleotides: 6. DNA of the CDR3: TGTGCTAGTGGTTACCTAGCGGGAGACTTCACAGATACGCAGTATTTT. It translates to CASGYLAGDFTDTQYF.

This clone appeared once. The chain uses TRBV30 and TRBJ1-4, with 10 bases matching TRBD1. Unmatched junction bases numbered 14, after V lost 2 bases and J lost 8 bases. The CDR3 is 17 amino acids. Looked up from germline, CDR1 is GTSNPN and CDR2 is SVGIG (reference sequence). The CDR3 here is CAWSPLPMTGGREKLFF. The CDR3 nucleotides read TGTGCCTGGAGTCCATTACCCATGACAGGGGGCCGAGAAAAACTGTTTTTT.

CDR3 protein: CASSVAAGLAGEQYF. The CDR3 DNA follows: TGTGCCAGCAGCGTAGCCGCGGGACTAGCGGGCGAGCAGTACTTC. The V call is TRBV9, the J call TRBJ2-7; TRBD2 aligns across 12 bases. The CDR3 has 15 amino acids. V lost 0 bases, J lost 6 bases, and 4 bases stayed unmatched. Per germline, CDR1 SGDLS and CDR2 YYNGEE.

The rearrangement links TRBV7-2 to TRBJ1-2; D gene ambiguous. Germline CDR1 is SGHTA and CDR2 is FQGNSA. V lost 0 bases to trimming and J lost 4 bases, with 6 bases between them. This CDR3 has 13 residues. CDR3 coding DNA: TGTGCCAGCAGCTTAGCGGAAGGCTATGGCTACACCTTC. Translating gives CASSLAEGYGYTF.

This rearrangement joins TRBV27 to TRBJ2-3, with D uncertain. The CDR3 contains 13 residues. Per germline, CDR1 MNHEY and CDR2 SMNVEV (reference sequence). V lost 7 bases and J 4 bases, leaving 12 bases between the germline ends. The CDR3 region is CASTPYRSDTQYF. In DNA form, the CDR3 reads TGTGCCAGCACCCCTTACCGTTCAGATACGCAGTATTTT.

The chain employs TRBV9 and TRBJ2-3; the match to TRBD2 covers 12 bases. In germline, CDR1 is SGDLS, CDR2 YYNGEE. The J segment lost 2 bases and the V segment lost 3 bases, leaving 4 bases of the junction unmatched. CDR3 length: 16 amino acids. For the CDR3, the DNA is TGTGCCAGCAGCGAAAGGACTAGCGGGGTCACAGATACGCAGTATTTT. This codes for CASSERTSGVTDTQYF.

The J gene is TRBJ2-5, the V gene TRBV5-1; TRBD2 agrees at 10 bases. With 6 bases clipped from V and 4 bases from J, the junction kept 9 bases outside the gene matches. Germline-derived CDR1 and CDR2 are SGHRS and YFSETQ. The CDR3 contains 15 residues. This CDR3 is CASKSLAGEVETQYF. Here the CDR3 DNA reads TGCGCCAGCAAGAGTCTAGCGGGAGAAGTAGAGACCCAGTACTTC.

V and J are TRBV10-3 and TRBJ1-5; D is ambiguous. The CDR3 extends over 13 amino acids. V was shortened by 8 bases and J by 7 bases, with 15 bases between the two germline ends. Germline V CDR1 and CDR2: ENHRY, SYGVKD. CDR3 nucleotides: TGTGCCATCGGAACAACGGGCCGGCAGCCCCAGCATTTT. Residues: CAIGTTGRQPQHF.

The chain combines TRBV5-1 with TRBJ2-7, with 7 bases aligning to TRBD1. Germline CDR1 and CDR2: SGHRS and YFSETQ. The CDR3 length is 14 residues. The V segment lost 3 bases and the J segment 0 bases; nucleotides outside the gene matches: 3. CDR3 DNA sequence: TGCGCCAGCAGCTGGGGACAGTCCTCCTACGAGCAGTACTTC. It translates to CASSWGQSSYEQYF. The full variable domain, its missing parts supplied by reference TRBV5-1 and TRBJ2-7, is KAGVTQTPRYLIKTRGQQVTLSCSPISGHRSVSWYQQTPGQGLQFLFEYFSETQRNKGNFPGRFSGRQFSNSRSEMNVSTLELGDSALYLCASSWGQSSYEQYFGPGTRLTVT.